This T cell receptor (beta chain) was found in a study of technical replicates of blood from four donors. Deletions cut 2 bases from V and 5 bases from J, with 6 bases between. Germline loops: CDR1 MGHRA, CDR2 YSYEKL. This CDR3 comprises 12 residues. Generated by immunoSEQ multiplex PCR, the TCRdb table keeps only in-frame clones and is missing some. The sample consists of under 85,000 clones, approximately 96% of them appearing once. The TCR was taken from a human donor in good health. V usage is TRBV4-1 and J usage is TRBJ1-2, with D maybe TRBD1 (5 bases). The sample consisted of T cells isolated from PBMCs. The CDR3 DNA reads as TGCGCCAGCAGCCAACAGGGATATGGCTACACCTTC. Protein product: CASSQQGYGYTF.